This T cell receptor beta chain was identified in a study of blood T cell repertoires in COVID-19 (TCRdb year 2020). For context, the study as a whole: Collaborator samples came from the United States, Italy and Spain and covered acute and convalescent phases of COVID-19. The prospective study material was composed of cDNA or gDNA derived from T cells, B-cell-depleted T cells, or PBMCs. The dataset comprised deeply sampled blood TCRbeta repertoires from subjects exposed to, actively infected with, or recovered from COVID-19. Where available, HLA class I and class II types were taken from metadata supplied by the sample provider and were not determined by assay-based typing. The repertoires were released in a freely available public database meant as a resource for research on the immune response to SARS-CoV-2. The samples were drawn from the first 160 participants of the ongoing ImmuneRACE study and from 1,200 or so subjects provided by 6 global collaborators. The sample metadata nearly always contained a de-identified subject ID, COVID-19 status, age in years and sex.

The V and J ends are trimmed by 3 bases and 7 bases, leaving 7 bases between them. The CDR3 has 12 amino acids, counting the end cysteine and phenylalanine. The sequence is cut down to CDR3 DNA, 36 bases in frame from base 1. As encoded in the germline V gene (reference sequence), CDR1 is LNHDA while CDR2 is SQIVND. This clone has just one count. The specificity of this receptor is unknown. Nothing much larger sits one base from this clone, and base qualities are not available. At the DNA level, this CDR3 is encoded by other sequences in the same sample as well. At one collaborating source in Seattle, patients were enrolled during active infection and were followed longitudinally through the course of disease. Each collaborating institution followed its own protocols to collect whole blood in K2EDTA tubes. Collaborator samples were shipped for TCRbeta analysis as frozen whole blood, isolated PBMCs, or DNA extracted from either sample type.

Study-wide conclusions, independent of this receptor: The amount of clinical and demographic metadata varied by source and participant and was provided uncurated.

TCRbeta CDR3 regions were amplified from genomic DNA using the immunoSEQ Assay, a bias-controlled multiplex PCR. In the authors' own workflow: Within the assay, amplification of reference gene primers was used to estimate how many nucleated cells each sample contained. Sequence reads were collapsed and filtered to measure the absolute abundance of every unique TCRbeta CDR3 rearrangement. For each sample, productive Simpson clonality was calculated as the square root of Simpson's diversity index over productive rearrangements. TCRdb took this table from immuneACCESS and kept in-frame rearrangements with V and J called. Such tables lack part of the clones; where checked against another copy, unresolved V genes explain under half of the gap, and the rest is unexplained. V and J calls and clone size are given by that table; D and trimming were obtained from the DNA. The sample records 250,000 to 300,000 clones, about nine tenths of which are singletons. Of the sample, 8.5% to 14% is held by the ten largest clones.

The chain was built from TRBV19 and TRBJ1-5; the D gene lacks a confident call. Specimen: peripheral blood. The TCR sequence derives from a woman aged 25 to 39 with COVID-19, enrolled during active disease. In nucleotide form, the sequence is TGTGCCAGTAGTATGGGAGGGCAGCCCCAGCATTTT. The translation is CASSMGGQPQHF.